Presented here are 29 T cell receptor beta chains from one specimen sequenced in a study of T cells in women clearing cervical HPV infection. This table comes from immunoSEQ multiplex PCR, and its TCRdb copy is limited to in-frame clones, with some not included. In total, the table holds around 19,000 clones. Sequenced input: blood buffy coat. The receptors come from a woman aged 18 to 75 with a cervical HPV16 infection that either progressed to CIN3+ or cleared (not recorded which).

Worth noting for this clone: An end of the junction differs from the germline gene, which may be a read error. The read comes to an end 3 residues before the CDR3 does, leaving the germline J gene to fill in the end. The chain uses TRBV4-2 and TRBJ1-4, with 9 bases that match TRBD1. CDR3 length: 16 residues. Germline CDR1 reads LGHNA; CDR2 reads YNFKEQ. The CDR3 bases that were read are TGCGCCAGCAGCCAAGATCAGGGACAGGGAGGATCACCA. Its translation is CASSQDQGQGGSP. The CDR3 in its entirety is CASSQDQGQGGSPLFF.

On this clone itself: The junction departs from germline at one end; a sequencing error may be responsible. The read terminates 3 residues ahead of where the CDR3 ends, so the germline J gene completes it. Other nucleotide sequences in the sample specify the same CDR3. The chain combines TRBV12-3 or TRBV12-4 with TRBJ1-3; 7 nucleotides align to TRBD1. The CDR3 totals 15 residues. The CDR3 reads CASTDGGGLGNTIYF. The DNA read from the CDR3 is TGTGCCAGCACCGACGGAGGGGGCCTCGGAAACACG.

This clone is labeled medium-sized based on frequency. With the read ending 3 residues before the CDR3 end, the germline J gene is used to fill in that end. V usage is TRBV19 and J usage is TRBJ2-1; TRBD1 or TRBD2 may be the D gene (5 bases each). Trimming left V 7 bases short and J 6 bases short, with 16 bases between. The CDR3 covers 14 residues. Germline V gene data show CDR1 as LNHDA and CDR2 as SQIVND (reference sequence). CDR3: CASTPTAGGNEQFF. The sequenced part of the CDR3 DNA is TGTGCCAGTACCCCGACAGCCGGAGGCAATGAG.

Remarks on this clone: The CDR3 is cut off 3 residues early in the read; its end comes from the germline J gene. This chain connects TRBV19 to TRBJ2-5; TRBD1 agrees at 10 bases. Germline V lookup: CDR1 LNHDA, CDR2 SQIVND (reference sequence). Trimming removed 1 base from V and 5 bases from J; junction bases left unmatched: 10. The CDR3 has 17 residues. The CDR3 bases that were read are TGTGCCAGTAGTATAGGGTTAATGACAGGGGGCGGGGAGACC. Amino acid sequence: CASSIGLMTGGGET. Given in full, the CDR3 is CASSIGLMTGGGETQYF.

The CDR3 protein is CSARGTGYSGANVLTF. The CDR3 bases that were read are TGCAGTGCTAGAGGGACAGGCTACTCTGGGGCCAACGTC. The chain recombines TRBV20-1 with TRBJ2-6, with 7 bases matching TRBD1. The observed sequence ends 3 residues before the CDR3 terminus, with the missing tail filled in from the germline J gene. V trimming: 1 base; J trimming: 0 bases; junction bases outside the gene matches: 3. This CDR3 spans 16 amino acids. Looked up from germline, CDR1 is DFQATT and CDR2 is SNEGSKA (reference sequence).

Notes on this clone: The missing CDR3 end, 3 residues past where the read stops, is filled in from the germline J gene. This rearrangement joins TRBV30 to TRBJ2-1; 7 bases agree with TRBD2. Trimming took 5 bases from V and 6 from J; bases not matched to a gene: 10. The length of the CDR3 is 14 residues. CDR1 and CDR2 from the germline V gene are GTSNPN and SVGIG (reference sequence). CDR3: CAWEGSGETNEQFF. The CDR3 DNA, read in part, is TGTGCCTGGGAGGGGAGCGGGGAGACCAATGAG. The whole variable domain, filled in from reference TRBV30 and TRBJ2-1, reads SQTIHQWPATLVQPVGSPLSLECTVEGTSNPNLYWYRQAAGRGLQLLFYSVGIGQISSEVPQNLSASRPQDRQFILSSKKLLLSDSGFYLCAWEGSGETNEQFFGPGTRLTVL.

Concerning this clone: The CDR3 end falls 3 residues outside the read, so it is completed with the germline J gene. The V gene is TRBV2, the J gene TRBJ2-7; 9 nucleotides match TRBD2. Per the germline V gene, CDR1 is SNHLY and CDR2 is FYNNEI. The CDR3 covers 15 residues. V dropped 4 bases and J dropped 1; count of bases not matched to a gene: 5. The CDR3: CASSAQRGVSYEQYF. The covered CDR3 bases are TGTGCCAGCAGTGCTCAGCGGGGGGTATCCTACGAG. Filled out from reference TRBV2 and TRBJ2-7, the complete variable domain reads EPEVTQTPSHQVTQMGQEVILRCVPISNHLYFYWYRQILGQKVEFLVSFYNNEISEKSEIFDDQFSVERPDGSNFTLKIRSTKLEDSAMYFCASSAQRGVSYEQYFGPGTRLTVT.

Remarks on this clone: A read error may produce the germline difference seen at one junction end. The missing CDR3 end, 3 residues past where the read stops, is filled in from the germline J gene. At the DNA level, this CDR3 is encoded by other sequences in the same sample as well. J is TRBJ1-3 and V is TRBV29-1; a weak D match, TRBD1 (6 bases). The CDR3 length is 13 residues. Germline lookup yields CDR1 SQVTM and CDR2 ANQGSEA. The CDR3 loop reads CSAGQSSGNTIYF. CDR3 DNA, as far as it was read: TGCAGCGCCGGACAGAGCTCTGGAAACACG.

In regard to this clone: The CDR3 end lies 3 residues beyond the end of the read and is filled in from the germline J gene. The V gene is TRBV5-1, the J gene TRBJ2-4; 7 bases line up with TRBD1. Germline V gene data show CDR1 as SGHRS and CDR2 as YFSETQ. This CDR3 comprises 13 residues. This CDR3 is CASSEGAGYGQYF. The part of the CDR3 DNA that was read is TGCGCCAGCAGCGAGGGGGCAGGTTATGGT.

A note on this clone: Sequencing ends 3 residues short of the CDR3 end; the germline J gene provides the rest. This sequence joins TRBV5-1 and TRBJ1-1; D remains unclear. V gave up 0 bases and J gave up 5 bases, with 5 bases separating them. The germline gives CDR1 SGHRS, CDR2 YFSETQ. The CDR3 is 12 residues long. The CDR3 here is CASSLANTEAFF. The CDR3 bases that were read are TGCGCCAGCAGCTTGGCCAATACTGAA.

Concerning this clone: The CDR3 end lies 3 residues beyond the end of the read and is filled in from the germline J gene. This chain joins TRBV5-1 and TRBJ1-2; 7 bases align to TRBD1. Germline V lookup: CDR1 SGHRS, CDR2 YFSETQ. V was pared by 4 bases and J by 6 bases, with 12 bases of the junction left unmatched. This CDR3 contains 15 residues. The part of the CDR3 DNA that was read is TGCGCCAGCAGCCCAGACGACAGGGTCTACGATGGC. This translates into CASSPDDRVYDG. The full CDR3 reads CASSPDDRVYDGYTF.

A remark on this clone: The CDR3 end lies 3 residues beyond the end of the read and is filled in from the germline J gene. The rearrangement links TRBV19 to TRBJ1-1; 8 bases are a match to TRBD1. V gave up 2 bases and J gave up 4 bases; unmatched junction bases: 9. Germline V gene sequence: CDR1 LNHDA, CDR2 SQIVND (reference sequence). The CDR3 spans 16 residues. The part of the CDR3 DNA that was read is TGTGCCAGTAGTATATCCCTATGGGGGACAGGCACTGAA. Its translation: CASSISLWGTGTE. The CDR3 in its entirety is CASSISLWGTGTEAFF.

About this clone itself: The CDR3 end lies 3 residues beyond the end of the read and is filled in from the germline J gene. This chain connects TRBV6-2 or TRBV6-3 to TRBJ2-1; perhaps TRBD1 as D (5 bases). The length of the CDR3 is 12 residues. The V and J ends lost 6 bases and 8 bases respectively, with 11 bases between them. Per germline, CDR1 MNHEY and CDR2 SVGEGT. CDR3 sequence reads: CASSHDSDEQFF. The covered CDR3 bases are TGTGCCAGCAGCCACGACAGCGATGAG.

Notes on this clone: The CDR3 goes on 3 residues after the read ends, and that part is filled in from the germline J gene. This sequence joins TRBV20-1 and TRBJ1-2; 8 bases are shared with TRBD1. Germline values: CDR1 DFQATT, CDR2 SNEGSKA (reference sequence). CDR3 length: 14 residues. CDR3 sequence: CSAAAGTGGWGYTF. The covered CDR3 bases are TGCAGTGCTGCGGCCGGGACAGGCGGATGGGGC.

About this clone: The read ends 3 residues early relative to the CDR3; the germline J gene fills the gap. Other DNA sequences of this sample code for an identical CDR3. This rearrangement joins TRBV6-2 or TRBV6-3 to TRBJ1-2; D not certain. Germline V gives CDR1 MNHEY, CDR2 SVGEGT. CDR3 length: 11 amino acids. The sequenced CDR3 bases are TGTGCCAGCAGAATCTCCTACGAC. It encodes CASRISYD. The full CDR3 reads CASRISYDYTF.

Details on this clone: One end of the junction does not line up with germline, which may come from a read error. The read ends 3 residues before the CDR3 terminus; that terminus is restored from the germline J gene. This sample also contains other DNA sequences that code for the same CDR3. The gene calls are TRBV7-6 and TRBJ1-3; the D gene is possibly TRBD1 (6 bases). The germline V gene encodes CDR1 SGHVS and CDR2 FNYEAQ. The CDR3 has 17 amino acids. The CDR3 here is CASSPEHTGSPGNTIYF. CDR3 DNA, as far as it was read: TGTGCCAGCAGCCCAGAACATACAGGGTCCCCTGGAAACACG.

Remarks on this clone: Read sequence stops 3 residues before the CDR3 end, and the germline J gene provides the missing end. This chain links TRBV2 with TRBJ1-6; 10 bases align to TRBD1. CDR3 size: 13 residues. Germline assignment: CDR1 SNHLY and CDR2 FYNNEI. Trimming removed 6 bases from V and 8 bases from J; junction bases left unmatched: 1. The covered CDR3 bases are TGTGCCAGCAGCGGGACAGGGGATTCACCC. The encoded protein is CASSGTGDSP. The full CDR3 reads CASSGTGDSPLHF.

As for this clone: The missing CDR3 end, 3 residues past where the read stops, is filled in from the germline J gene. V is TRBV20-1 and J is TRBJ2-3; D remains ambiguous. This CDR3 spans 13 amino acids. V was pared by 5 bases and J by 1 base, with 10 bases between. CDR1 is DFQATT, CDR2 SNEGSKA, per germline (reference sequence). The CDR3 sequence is CSAPPAGTDTQYF. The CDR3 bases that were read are TGCAGTGCTCCCCCCGCAGGCACAGATACG.

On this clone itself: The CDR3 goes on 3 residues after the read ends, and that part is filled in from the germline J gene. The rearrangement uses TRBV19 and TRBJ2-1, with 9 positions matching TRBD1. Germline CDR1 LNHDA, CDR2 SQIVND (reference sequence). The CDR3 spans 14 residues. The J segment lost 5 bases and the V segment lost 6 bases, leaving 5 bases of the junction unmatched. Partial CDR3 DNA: TGTGCCAGTAGGAGACAGGGGGGAAACAATGAG. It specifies CASRRQGGNNE. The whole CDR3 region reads CASRRQGGNNEQFF.

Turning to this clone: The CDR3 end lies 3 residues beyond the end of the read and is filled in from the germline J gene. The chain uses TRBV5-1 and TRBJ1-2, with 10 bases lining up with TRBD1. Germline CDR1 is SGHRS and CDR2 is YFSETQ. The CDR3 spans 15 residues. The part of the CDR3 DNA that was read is TGCGCCAGCAGCTTGGGGGACAGGGGACTCGAAGGC. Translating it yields CASSLGDRGLEG. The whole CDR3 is CASSLGDRGLEGYTF.

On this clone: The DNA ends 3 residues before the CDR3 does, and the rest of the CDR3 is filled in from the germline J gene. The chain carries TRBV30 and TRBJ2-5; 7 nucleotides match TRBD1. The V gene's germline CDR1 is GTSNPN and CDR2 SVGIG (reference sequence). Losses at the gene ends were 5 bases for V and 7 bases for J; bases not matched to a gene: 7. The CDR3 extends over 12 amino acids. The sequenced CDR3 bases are TGTGCCTGGGCTCGGGACAGCGGGACC. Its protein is CAWARDSGT. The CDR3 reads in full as CAWARDSGTQYF.

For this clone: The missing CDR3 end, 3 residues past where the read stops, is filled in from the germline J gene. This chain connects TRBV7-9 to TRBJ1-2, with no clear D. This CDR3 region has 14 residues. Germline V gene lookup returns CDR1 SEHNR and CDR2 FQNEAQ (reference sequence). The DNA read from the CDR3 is TGTGCCAGCAGCCAGAGGGCAAACTCCTACGAC. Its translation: CASSQRANSYD. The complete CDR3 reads CASSQRANSYDYTF.

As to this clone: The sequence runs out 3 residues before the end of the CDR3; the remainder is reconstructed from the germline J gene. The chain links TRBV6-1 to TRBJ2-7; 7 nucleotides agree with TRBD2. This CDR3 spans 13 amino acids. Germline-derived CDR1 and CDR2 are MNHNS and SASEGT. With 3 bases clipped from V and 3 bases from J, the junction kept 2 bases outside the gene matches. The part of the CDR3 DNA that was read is TGTGCCAGCAGTGATGGGGACTACTACGAG. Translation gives CASSDGDYYE. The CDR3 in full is CASSDGDYYEQYF.

This CDR3 reads CASRVQGNQPQHF. Partial CDR3 DNA: TGTGCCAGCAGGGTACAGGGCAATCAGCCC. The V call is TRBV6-2 or TRBV6-3, the J call TRBJ1-5; D may be TRBD1 (5 bases). The read ends 3 residues shy of where the CDR3 ends; the end is completed using the germline J gene. The CDR3 extends over 13 amino acids. The ends were cut back, 6 bases at V and 2 bases at J, with 8 bases in the middle. Germline V gives CDR1 MNHEY, CDR2 SVGEGT.

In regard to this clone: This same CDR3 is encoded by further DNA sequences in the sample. The CDR3 DNA, read in part, is TGCAGCGTTGTCGGACAGGGGGCTCACTATGGC. Translated, it gives CSVVGQGAHYG. The whole CDR3 protein is CSVVGQGAHYGYTF. The chain carries TRBV29-1 and TRBJ1-2; 11 positions agree with TRBD1. Read sequence stops 3 residues before the CDR3 end, and the germline J gene provides the missing end. CDR1 is SQVTM, CDR2 ANQGSEA, per germline. Trimming removed 4 bases from V and 3 bases from J; junction bases left unmatched: 4. This CDR3 has 14 amino acids.

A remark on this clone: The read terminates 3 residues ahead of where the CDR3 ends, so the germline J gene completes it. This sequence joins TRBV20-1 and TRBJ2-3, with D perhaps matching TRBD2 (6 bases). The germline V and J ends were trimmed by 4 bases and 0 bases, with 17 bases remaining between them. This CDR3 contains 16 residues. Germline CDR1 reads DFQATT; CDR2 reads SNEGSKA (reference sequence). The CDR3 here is CSAKKPGTPSTDTQYF. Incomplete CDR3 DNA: TGCAGTGCTAAAAAGCCCGGGACTCCTAGCACAGATACG.

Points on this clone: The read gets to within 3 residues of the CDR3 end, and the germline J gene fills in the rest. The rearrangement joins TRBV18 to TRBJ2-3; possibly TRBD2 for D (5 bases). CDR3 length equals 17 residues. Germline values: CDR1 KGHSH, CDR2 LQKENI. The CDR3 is CASSHERTRLSKETQYF. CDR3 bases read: TGTGCCAGCTCACATGAAAGGACCCGACTATCCAAAGAGACG.

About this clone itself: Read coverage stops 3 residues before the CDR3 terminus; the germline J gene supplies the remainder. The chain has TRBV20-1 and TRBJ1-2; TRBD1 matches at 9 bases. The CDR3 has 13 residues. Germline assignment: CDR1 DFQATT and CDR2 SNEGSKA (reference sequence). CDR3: CSARSSQGAGYTF. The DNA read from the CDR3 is TGCAGTGCTAGGAGCTCACAGGGGGCGGGC.

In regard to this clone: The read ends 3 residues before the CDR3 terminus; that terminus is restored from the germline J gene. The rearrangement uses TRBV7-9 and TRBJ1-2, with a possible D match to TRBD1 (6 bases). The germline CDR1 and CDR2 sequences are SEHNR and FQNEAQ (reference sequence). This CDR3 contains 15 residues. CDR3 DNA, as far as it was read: TGTGCCAGCAGCTTAGGCGCGGGGGCCTCCTACGAC. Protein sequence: CASSLGAGASYD. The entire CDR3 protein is CASSLGAGASYDYTF.